The 13 T cell receptor beta chains reported below all come from one sample, sequenced in a study of cytotoxic CD8 clonotypes in ibrutinib-treated CLL. Assay: immunoSEQ multiplex PCR; the TCRdb copy retains only in-frame clones and omits some. The data contain over 95,000 clones, approximately 58% of them singletons. Sequences were derived from PBMCs, sampled after 24 months of ibrutinib treatment. The receptors originated from a human donor with chronic lymphocytic leukemia.

The chain joins TRBV6-5 to TRBJ2-2, with D tentatively TRBD2 (5 bases). Per germline, CDR1 MNHEY and CDR2 SVGAGI. The CDR3 is 15 residues long. V gave up 0 bases and J gave up 4 bases, with 9 bases separating them. The CDR3 sequence: CASSYSWTRTGELFF. In nucleotides, the CDR3 is TGTGCCAGCAGTTACTCGTGGACTCGCACCGGGGAGCTGTTTTTT.

V is TRBV28 and J is TRBJ1-2, with unresolved D. Germline CDR1 and CDR2: MDHEN and SYDVKM. The ends were cut back, 6 bases at V and 5 bases at J, with 13 bases in the middle. There are 13 residues in the CDR3. The CDR3 bases are TGTGCCAGCAGCGACGCTCGGAATTATGGCTACACCTTC. The encoded protein is CASSDARNYGYTF.

This chain uses TRBV7-3 with TRBJ2-2; D remains ambiguous. Trimming pared 1 base from V and 0 bases from J, leaving 9 bases between. Germline V gene lookup returns CDR1 SGHTA and CDR2 FQGTGA. The CDR3 is 16 residues long. CDR3 in DNA: TGTGCCAGCAGCTTAAAGGCGGCGACGAACACCGGGGAGCTGTTTTTT. It encodes CASSLKAATNTGELFF.

CDR3 sequence: CASSQSPGTYGYTF. The CDR3 DNA is TGTGCCAGCAGCCAAAGCCCAGGCACCTATGGCTACACCTTC. This chain joins TRBV14 and TRBJ1-2; D is unclear. V was clipped by 2 bases and J by 4 bases, with 11 bases between them. CDR1 SGHDN and CDR2 FVKESK come from the germline V gene. CDR3 length equals 14 residues. Using reference TRBV14 and TRBJ1-2 for the parts outside the CDR3, the full variable domain is EAGVTQFPSHSVIEKGQTVTLRCDPISGHDNLYWYRRVMGKEIKFLLHFVKESKQDESGMPNNRFLAERTGGTYSTLKVQPAELEDSGVYFCASSQSPGTYGYTFGSGTRLTVV.

This clone turned up a few times. This chain connects TRBV6-5 to TRBJ2-7; 8 nucleotides agree with TRBD1. Trimming at V came to 6 bases and at J to 2 bases, leaving 6 bases not matched to a gene. The CDR3 contains 14 residues. Germline assignment: CDR1 MNHEY and CDR2 SVGAGI. The DNA for the CDR3 is TGTGCCAGCAGCCTCGGACAGGGAACCTACGAGCAGTACTTC. Translating gives CASSLGQGTYEQYF.

The gene calls are TRBV27 and TRBJ1-2; the D gene is possibly TRBD1 (6 bases). V gave up 8 bases and J gave up 1 base, with 11 bases separating them. Germline CDR1 is MNHEY and CDR2 is SMNVEV (reference sequence). The CDR3 totals 13 residues. CDR3 nucleotides: TGTGCCAGCGGGGCAGGGGTTAACTATGGCTACACCTTC. Residues: CASGAGVNYGYTF.

In the case of this clone: It may be a read error: a sequence one base away is much more abundant. The CDR3 here is CANSFEGVGGYTF. In DNA form, the CDR3 reads TGCGCCAACAGCTTCGAGGGGGTTGGTGGCTACACCTTC. J is TRBJ1-2 and V is TRBV5-1, with a weak D call TRBD1 (6 bases). The CDR3 runs 13 residues. The V gene's germline CDR1 is SGHRS and CDR2 YFSETQ.

The chain employs TRBV27 and TRBJ2-7, with D perhaps TRBD1 (5 bases). The V gene lost 6 bases and the J gene lost 0 bases, with 15 bases spanning the gap. Germline assignment: CDR1 MNHEY and CDR2 SMNVEV (reference sequence). The CDR3 length is 15 residues. The CDR3 loop reads CASSLSRVSSYEQYF. CDR3 nucleotides: TGTGCCAGCAGCCTATCCAGGGTATCCTCCTACGAGCAGTACTTC.

The genes are TRBV5-1 and TRBJ2-7; D unresolved. The CDR3 contains 13 residues. CDR1 SGHRS and CDR2 YFSETQ come from the germline V gene. Trimming took off 0 bases at V and 7 bases at J, with 11 bases between the two ends. In DNA, the CDR3 is TGCGCCAGCAGCTTGGAGAGGCTACGGGAGCAGTACTTC. It encodes CASSLERLREQYF.

V gene TRBV9 combines with J gene TRBJ2-1; TRBD2 might be the D (5 bases). V was trimmed by 0 bases and J by 7 bases, leaving 11 bases between them. In germline, CDR1 is SGDLS, CDR2 YYNGEE. The CDR3 is made up of 14 amino acids. Written as DNA, the CDR3 is TGTGCCAGCAGCGTAGAGGAGGAGAGGAATGAGCAGTTCTTC. Its translation: CASSVEEERNEQFF.

In its sample, this clone was seen a few times. This chain links TRBV4-1 with TRBJ2-5, with 8 nucleotides matching TRBD1. Germline loops: CDR1 MGHRA, CDR2 YSYEKL. This CDR3 is 15 amino acids long. The J segment lost 4 bases and the V segment lost 4 bases, leaving 8 bases of the junction unmatched. CDR3 residues: CASSRVEQGGETQYF. In DNA, the CDR3 is TGCGCCAGCAGCCGAGTTGAACAGGGGGGAGAGACCCAGTACTTC.

The chain employs TRBV5-8 and TRBJ1-6, with 7 positions matching TRBD1. From germline, CDR1 is SGHTS and CDR2 YDEGEE. The V segment lost 2 bases and the J segment 12 bases; nucleotides outside the gene matches: 11. The CDR3 spans 15 residues. The CDR3 loop is CASSLTRAGGQPLHF. The CDR3 DNA reads TGTGCCAGCAGCTTAACGCGGGCAGGGGGACAACCCCTCCACTTT.

This clone showed up just a few times. This chain uses TRBV4-1 with TRBJ2-5; possibly TRBD1 or TRBD2 for D (5 bases each). Trimming took 0 bases from V and 0 from J, leaving 11 bases between them. From germline, CDR1 is MGHRA and CDR2 YSYEKL. This CDR3 comprises 16 residues. CDR3 loop: CASSQDEGSYQETQYF. CDR3 bases: TGCGCCAGCAGCCAAGACGAGGGGTCGTACCAAGAGACCCAGTACTTC.